This record covers a single T cell receptor (beta chain). Its antigen specificity is not known. No base quality information exists; no much larger clone differs at one position. Libraries were made using the immunoSEQ multiplex PCR assay. For the multiplex PCR, a mixture combining 60 forward primers for TCR Vbeta segments and 13 reverse primers for TCR Jbeta segments was used. A multiplex PCR assay on genomic DNA amplified the CDR3 region of rearranged TCR beta genes. On the Illumina HiSeq System, the amplified TCR beta libraries were sequenced as 87-base-pair reads. The paper's data handling went like this. A later analysis tallied approximately 87 million unique TCR beta chains across the 550 to 850 repertoires, and 10 million to 11 million of those chains were shared by two or more donors. A nearest-neighbor algorithm error-corrected the raw reads and collapsed the reads into unique sequences, merging closely related sequences to remove PCR and sequencing errors. Alignment of CDR3 sequences to IMGT reference sequences was used to assign V, D and J gene segments. For a sequence to be retained, a match of at least six nucleotides to both a V gene segment and a J gene segment was required. Rearrangements were classified as productive when the CDR3 lacked stop codons and remained in frame with V and J, and all other rearrangements were classified as non-productive. Following IMGT convention, CDR3 was defined as the stretch from the second conserved V-encoded cysteine to the conserved J-encoded phenylalanine. Sequences without an unambiguous match to a single V gene segment were excluded from the earlier analysis of 587 of the donors. An earlier analysis of fewer than 750 of the donors called V segments functional above 56.7% productive rearrangements and segregating when the between-donor standard deviation exceeded 5%. A statistical classification framework was built for diagnosing cytomegalovirus status from the catalog of TCR beta chain sequences. In a later analysis, TCR nucleotide sequences were compared against IMGT/GENE-DB human TR gene sequences so that V and J genes could be assigned. A later analysis assigned CDR3 sequences and most-parsimonious VDJ recombination scenarios with the TCRdist pipeline. A later analysis defined each TCR beta chain by its CDR3 amino acid sequence plus V-gene family, and excluded reads lacking a unique V-gene family. In a later analysis, 500 to 650 highly shared, low-generation-probability nucleotide sequences were removed to address suspected cross-contamination and a sequencing artifact. A later analysis calculated a clonal expansion index for each public chain from normalized within-repertoire ranks of inferred template counts. In a later analysis, generation probabilities were computed with a VDJ recombination model fitted to out-of-frame rearrangements, and the resulting probabilities were checked against IGoR. In a later analysis, hypergeometric tests were used to score TCR-TCR, TCR-HLA and TCR-CMV co-occurrence, with a repertoire-size bias correction applied to TCR pairs. In a later analysis, false discovery rates were estimated by permuting HLA or CMV assignments 20 times. In a later analysis, co-occurring TCRs were grouped with DBSCAN, and TCRdist sequence similarity was added when clustering was performed within HLA-allele-positive subsets. Repertoires with fewer than 30,000 or more than 120,000 public chains were left out of co-occurrence clustering, as were roughly five repertoires with anomalous nucleotide sharing. TCRdb retrieved this table from immuneACCESS and kept in-frame rearrangements only. Not all clones are present; in checked studies, unresolved V genes account for under half, and no reason is known for the remainder. V and J calls and clone size are copied from that table; D and trimming were computed from the DNA. This sample lists some 180,000 clones; about 80% were detected once. The ten largest clonotypes hold approximately 3.7% of the sample.

There are 20 amino acids in the CDR3, from cysteine to phenylalanine inclusive. Solely the CDR3 DNA is kept, with 60 bases framed from the first base. Sequences SGHTA (CDR1) and FQGTGA (CDR2) are obtained from the germline V gene. For this chain, trimming is 7 bases at the V end and 3 bases at the J end, and the number of junction bases without a gene match is 24. This entry comes from a study of cytomegalovirus exposure and HLA in healthy donors (dated by TCRdb to the late 2010s). Background for the entire study: In an earlier analysis of fewer than 750 of the donors, approximately 300 Gb of sequence data and 90 million to 130 million unique TCR beta sequences from some 170 million T cells were reported. Donor age, sex, ethnicity and CMV serostatus were compiled together with the repertoire data. Among approximately 370 genotyped donors of the cohort, an average of roughly 230,000 unique TCR beta nucleotide sequences was sequenced per donor, of which about 20% were non-productive. To predict cytomegalovirus infection status, the study combined high-throughput TCR immunosequencing, statistical association of individual TCRs with disease status, and machine learning. All discovery cohort repertoires had been generated using a single sequencing platform. The number of typed donors differed by locus: about 620-630 for A, B, C, DRB1 and DQB1; approximately 540 for DQA1; 606 for DPA1; and approximately 450 for DPB1. Genome-wide SNP genotypes for about 65% of the 666 donors were used in a later genetic analysis, which treated that subset as a discovery cohort. An earlier analysis of about 620 of the donors applied high-throughput TCR beta sequencing to assess whether each TCR beta V gene segment acted as functional or pseudogenic. Class I and class II HLA loci were covered by the typing at four-digit resolution. Of the 350 to 450 genotyped donors, approximately 80% fell in the genetic ancestry cluster associated with self-reported Caucasian donors. A handful of DR-DQ haplotypes were handled as single units for association and clustering because linkage in the cohort was strong. Rather than drawing on any new phenotypic data, the later analysis identified candidate immune exposures from TCR beta sequences and the way those sequences occurred across donors. An early release that covered fewer than 800 HLA-typed donors contained about 300 gigabases of sequencing data and tens of millions of unique TCR sequences. In addition to the first cohort of several hundred subjects, a separate validation cohort of under 150 different subjects was used. The study was designed to test whether signatures of past pathogen exposure could be identified by cataloging public T cell receptors. Using immunosequencing, the study profiled T cell repertoires from 666 subjects and related those repertoires to cytomegalovirus serostatus. A later analysis re-analyzed previously published TCR beta repertoires from 500 to 700 donors and added high-resolution HLA genotyping to study TCR occurrence patterns. Study-level results and caveats: In a later analysis, some 17,000 TCR beta sequences were associated with specific HLA alleles at a false discovery rate of 0.05. In a later analysis, HLA-associated TCR beta chains showed more clonal expansion and lower generation probabilities than non-associated chains that were equally common. Most CMV-associated TCR beta chains appeared to be HLA-restricted in a later analysis, and the HLA associations seemed to be driven largely by CMV exposure. In an earlier analysis of around 500 of the donors, most TCR beta V segments appeared in productive rearrangements about 87% or about 30% of the time, broadly matching IMGT annotations. Compared with the approximately 600-donor mean, donors in an Asian-associated ancestry cluster had fewer N-insertions in productive TCRs, according to a later genetic analysis. In a later analysis, TCR association rates were found to vary across HLA loci, with the most associated TCRs seen for DRB1 alleles and the fewest for HLA-C alleles. A further reported finding was that TCR beta sequences accurately predicted the HLA-A and HLA-B alleles for most subjects in the first cohort. Because counts were too low, some 17 rarely observed V segments, including chromosome 9 orphons, were excluded from the earlier analysis of about 500 of the donors. CMV serostatus was the only immune exposure information available for the cohort. Some IMGT-functional V segments, including TRBV6-2 and TRBV6-3, could not be told apart with the 87-base-pair reads, so those segments were excluded. The sequencing pipeline was judged likely to have produced a cluster of highly shared sequence variants as a technical artifact. Three of the identified cytomegalovirus-associated TCR beta chains were confirmed in vitro to be specific for cytomegalovirus antigens. When HLA alleles, especially DR and DQ, strongly co-occurred, TCR associations were difficult to assign to individual alleles. In a later analysis, several top co-occurrence clusters were reported to appear linked to parvovirus B19, influenza, CMV and Epstein-Barr virus. Correlated functional status among segregating V segments might reflect linkage disequilibrium, but an unknown experimental factor could not be ruled out. The study gave a list of 150 to 200 TCR beta chains associated with cytomegalovirus. The authors suggested that the approach could potentially be extended to other disease states and immunological phenotypes. The cohort was sequenced for TCR beta chains only, and without alpha or paired-chain data the features that could be detected were limited. Because HLA typing was missing for some donors at each locus, association tests included only the typed subset. In both the original and validation cohorts, the classifier was reported to diagnose cytomegalovirus status with high specificity and sensitivity. Most TCR sequences were seen in very few donors, while some public TCRs were found in many individuals. In a later genetic analysis, a missense DCLRE1C variant was associated with V-gene and J-gene trimming of TCR beta chains, and the association was replicated in an independent cohort. Sequencing depth was assumed to be roughly uniform across donors in the presence/absence analyses, though that assumption may not hold.

The cohort was made up of 666 healthy bone marrow donors. At the time of sampling, every cohort member was nominally healthy, though immune exposures that went unrecorded were likely present. The donor tested CMV seropositive and was one of the 289 seropositive cohort members. A peripheral blood sample was collected from each donor, and TCR beta sequencing was performed on peripheral blood mononuclear cells. Genomic DNA extraction from the blood cell samples was performed with the Qiagen DNeasy Blood Extraction Kit. The chain is assembled from TRBV7-3 and TRBJ2-3, with 8 middle bases fitting TRBD2. The receptor's source is a woman in her fifties or sixties in good health and CMV-seropositive. Sequences were obtained from PBMCs. CDR3 reads: CASNLSPVAGTYSGTDTQYF. In nucleotides, the sequence is TGTGCCAGCAACCTCTCTCCAGTAGCGGGGACCTACTCCGGTACAGATACGCAGTATTTT.